This passage covers 5 T cell receptor beta chains from one sample sequenced in a study of cytomegalovirus exposure and HLA in healthy donors. Vbeta (60) and Jbeta (13) primers were used in the PCR. Generated by immunoSEQ multiplex PCR, the TCRdb table keeps only in-frame clones and is missing some. In the table there are approximately 97,000 clones, around 80% of which are singletons. What was sequenced was PBMCs. These receptors all stem from a man aged 40-49 years in good health and CMV-seropositive.

The chain has TRBV2 and TRBJ1-2; D call uncertain. V was cut by 5 bases and J by 2 bases, with 9 bases left in between. This CDR3 is 13 amino acids long. Germline CDR1 and CDR2: SNHLY and FYNNEI. This CDR3 is CASSRSFNYGYTF. CDR3 coding DNA: TGTGCCAGCAGTAGAAGCTTCAACTATGGCTACACCTTC.

This clone is a singleton in its sample. This sequence joins TRBV27 and TRBJ2-2; D is possibly TRBD2 (5 bases). This CDR3 has 14 amino acids. Germline CDR1 reads MNHEY; CDR2 reads SMNVEV (reference sequence). V gave up 3 bases and J gave up 6 bases, with 11 bases separating them. CDR3 sequence: CASSLASLAGELFF. The CDR3 coding sequence is TGTGCCAGCAGTTTGGCTAGCTTGGCCGGGGAGCTGTTTTTT.

The chain couples TRBV28 to TRBJ2-1, with 7 bases matching TRBD2. This CDR3 is 14 amino acids long. Germline V gene sequence: CDR1 MDHEN, CDR2 SYDVKM. Germline trimming cut 7 bases from V and 0 bases from J; bases unmatched to any gene: 3. The CDR3 protein is CASKGGSSYNEQFF. The CDR3 coding sequence is TGTGCCAGCAAAGGCGGGAGCTCCTACAATGAGCAGTTCTTC.

With respect to this clone: The same CDR3 can be traced to other DNA sequences in this sample. V usage is TRBV14 and J usage is TRBJ1-2; possible D gene TRBD1, 5 bases. Trimming cost V 0 bases and J 5 bases, with 7 bases left between them. The CDR3 runs to 13 residues. Germline V gene sequence: CDR1 SGHDN, CDR2 FVKESK. Here the CDR3 reads CASSQDRVYGYTF. DNA for the CDR3: TGTGCCAGCAGCCAAGACAGGGTTTATGGCTACACCTTC.

This clone was counted a single time. The chain couples TRBV9 to TRBJ2-6, with D tentatively TRBD1 (6 bases). Between the trimmed V and J ends, which lost 7 bases and 0 bases, there was a span of 11 bases. This CDR3 has 15 amino acids. Germline CDR1 reads SGDLS; CDR2 reads YYNGEE. The CDR3 nucleotides read TGTGCCAGCCGAGGGGGAATCTCTGGGGCCAACGTCCTGACTTTC. Protein sequence: CASRGGISGANVLTF. Using reference TRBV9 and TRBJ2-6 for the parts outside the CDR3, the full variable domain is DSGVTQTPKHLITATGQRVTLRCSPRSGDLSVYWYQQSLDQGLQFLIQYYNGEERAKGNILERFSAQQFPDLHSELNLSSLELGDSALYFCASRGGISGANVLTFGAGSRLTVL.